One sample yielded the 21 T cell receptor beta chains listed below, sequenced in a study of cytomegalovirus exposure and HLA in healthy donors (dated 2017 in TCRdb). To prepare the library, the immunoSEQ multiplex PCR assay was applied. The multiplex PCR relied on a mix of 60 forward primers for TCR Vbeta segments and 13 reverse primers for TCR Jbeta segments. Drawn from immuneACCESS, this table holds only the in-frame rearrangements with V and J called that TCRdb kept. Clones are partly lost; checked studies trace under half to an unresolved V gene and leave the rest unexplained. This sample's records show 60,000 to 80,000 clones. The top ten clonotypes cover 4% to 5.5% of the sample. The material sequenced was PBMCs. These receptors all come from a man aged 40-49 years in good health and CMV-seronegative.

The chain employs TRBV7-9 and TRBJ1-5; 7 positions match TRBD1. Germline V CDR1 and CDR2: SEHNR, FQNEAQ (reference sequence). The CDR3 loop spans 14 amino acids. V shed 1 base and J 6 bases; nucleotides not matched to a gene: 3. The CDR3 DNA reads TGTGCCAGCAGCTTAGGAGGGGGCTTTCAGCCCCAGCATTTT. Protein sequence: CASSLGGGFQPQHF.

The V gene is TRBV10-3, the J gene TRBJ2-3, with D perhaps TRBD2 (7 bases). The germline V and J ends were trimmed by 2 bases and 2 bases, with 26 bases remaining between them. This CDR3 comprises 20 residues. The germline gives CDR1 ENHRY, CDR2 SYGVKD. In DNA, the CDR3 is TGTGCCATCAGTGAGCCAACCGGGACACACAGCGGGGACTTCACAGATACGCAGTATTTT. It codes for CAISEPTGTHSGDFTDTQYF.

The J gene is TRBJ2-7, the V gene TRBV7-8; no clear D gene. This CDR3 spans 11 amino acids. In germline, CDR1 is SGHVS, CDR2 FQNEAQ. The V gene lost 3 bases and the J gene lost 6 bases, with 6 bases spanning the gap. The CDR3 protein is CASSFGVEQYF. The CDR3 region has the DNA TGTGCCAGCAGCTTTGGAGTCGAGCAGTACTTC.

V and J are TRBV6-8 and TRBJ2-7; tentatively, D is TRBD2 (6 bases). Deletions cut 4 bases from V and 2 bases from J, with 12 bases between. The CDR3 has 14 residues. The germline V gene encodes CDR1 MNHGY and CDR2 SAAAGT. The CDR3 DNA reads TGTGCCAGCAGTTCCGGGGAGGCGGCCTACGAGCAGTACTTC. Translated, it gives CASSSGEAAYEQYF.

The gene calls are TRBV7-2 and TRBJ2-1; D perhaps matches TRBD2 (6 bases). V dropped 6 bases and J dropped 4 bases, with 22 bases sitting between them. Germline loops: CDR1 SGHTA, CDR2 FQGNSA. The CDR3 runs 17 residues. In nucleotides, the CDR3 is TGTGCCAGCAGTCCTACCTTTTCGGGAGCCCAGTACAATGAGCAGTTCTTC. This translates into CASSPTFSGAQYNEQFF. The entire variable domain, with the rest obtained from reference TRBV7-2 and TRBJ2-1, is as follows: GAGVSQSPSNKVTEKGKDVELRCDPISGHTALYWYRQSLGQGLEFLIYFQGNSAPDKSGLPSDRFSAERTGGSVSTLTIQRTQQEDSAVYLCASSPTFSGAQYNEQFFGPGTRLTVL.

V and J are TRBV27 and TRBJ1-4; 9 nucleotides agree with TRBD1. Germline trimming cut 6 bases from V and 6 bases from J; bases unmatched to any gene: 11. Germline V gene lookup returns CDR1 MNHEY and CDR2 SMNVEV (reference sequence). The CDR3 runs 16 residues. CDR3 residues: CASSRSSGQGDEKLFF. The CDR3 DNA reads TGTGCCAGCAGCCGCTCCTCGGGACAGGGAGATGAAAAACTGTTTTTT.

This clone is classed as medium-sized by frequency. The chain couples TRBV19 to TRBJ1-1; 8 nucleotides line up with TRBD1. The CDR3 totals 16 residues. Germline assignment: CDR1 LNHDA and CDR2 SQIVND (reference sequence). V lost 6 bases and J lost 0; bases outside the gene matches: 9. As DNA, the CDR3 is TGTGCCAGTAGCGCTATTCAGGACAGGGTGAACACTGAAGCTTTCTTT. As protein: CASSAIQDRVNTEAFF.

The chain couples TRBV7-2 to TRBJ1-4, with TRBD1 matching over 7 bases. Losses at the gene ends were 5 bases for V and 6 bases for J; bases not matched to a gene: 6. The CDR3 has 14 residues. Germline CDR1 SGHTA, CDR2 FQGNSA. CDR3 nucleotides: TGTGCCAGCAGCCACAATACAGGGGATGAAAAACTGTTTTTT. Amino acids: CASSHNTGDEKLFF. The full variable domain, rest sourced from reference TRBV7-2 and TRBJ1-4, is GAGVSQSPSNKVTEKGKDVELRCDPISGHTALYWYRQSLGQGLEFLIYFQGNSAPDKSGLPSDRFSAERTGGSVSTLTIQRTQQEDSAVYLCASSHNTGDEKLFFGSGTQLSVL.

CDR3: CASSLDRGPTEAFF. Written as DNA, the CDR3 is TGTGCCAGCAGTTTAGACAGGGGGCCAACTGAAGCTTTCTTT. The chain links TRBV2 to TRBJ1-1; 10 bases align to TRBD1. CDR1 is SNHLY and CDR2 is FYNNEI in the germline V gene. The CDR3 is 14 residues long. V dropped 5 bases and J dropped 5; count of bases not matched to a gene: 5.

This sequence joins TRBV7-9 and TRBJ2-2, with 8 bases identical to TRBD2. The CDR3 loop spans 15 amino acids. Germline CDR1 and CDR2: SEHNR and FQNEAQ (reference sequence). V gave up 5 bases and J gave up 1 base; unmatched junction bases: 3. The CDR3 region has the DNA TGTGCCAGCAGCCCGGGACTAGGGAACACCGGGGAGCTGTTTTTT. This codes for CASSPGLGNTGELFF. Based on the CDR3 plus reference TRBV7-9 and TRBJ2-2, the full variable domain is DTGVSQNPRHKITKRGQNVTFRCDPISEHNRLYWYRQTLGQGPEFLTYFQNEAQLEKSRLLSDRFSAERPKGSFSTLEIQRTEQGDSAMYLCASSPGLGNTGELFFGEGSRLTVL.

The chain employs TRBV19 and TRBJ2-1; 11 bases are shared with TRBD2. Germline V lookup: CDR1 LNHDA, CDR2 SQIVND (reference sequence). The J segment lost 4 bases and the V segment lost 6 bases, leaving 5 bases of the junction unmatched. The CDR3 consists of 15 residues. The CDR3 DNA reads as TGTGCCAGTAGCCTCGGGACTAGCGGATACAATGAGCAGTTCTTC. This translates into CASSLGTSGYNEQFF.

CDR3 protein: CATSRDVGRDNYGYTF. Here the CDR3 DNA reads TGTGCCACCAGCAGAGATGTGGGCAGAGACAACTATGGCTACACCTTC. The chain is built from TRBV15 and TRBJ1-2, with no clear D. Trimming stripped 0 bases from V and 2 bases from J, with 13 bases between. The CDR3 is made up of 16 amino acids. Germline lookup yields CDR1 LNHNV and CDR2 YYDKDF (reference sequence). The full variable domain, in which reference TRBV15 and TRBJ1-2 provide the parts outside the CDR3, is DAMVIQNPRYQVTQFGKPVTLSCSQTLNHNVMYWYQQKSSQAPKLLFHYYDKDFNNEADTPDNFQSRRPNTSFCFLDIRSPGLGDTAMYLCATSRDVGRDNYGYTFGSGTRLTVV.

The rearrangement links TRBV10-3 to TRBJ1-1; 10 bases match TRBD1. V gave up 5 bases and J gave up 3 bases; unmatched junction bases: 3. The length of the CDR3 is 14 residues. Germline loops: CDR1 ENHRY, CDR2 SYGVKD. CDR3 bases: TGTGCCATCAGTAAGGACAGGGGGGACACTGAAGCTTTCTTT. Translation: CAISKDRGDTEAFF.

The genes are TRBV4-2 and TRBJ1-2; no reliable D call. Deletions cut 6 bases from V and 4 bases from J, with 12 bases between. The length of the CDR3 is 13 residues. CDR1 LGHNA and CDR2 YNFKEQ come from the germline V gene. The DNA of the CDR3 is TGTGCCAGCAGGAGAGTTGATTCCTATGGCTACACCTTC. Its protein is CASRRVDSYGYTF.

The rearrangement joins TRBV10-1 to TRBJ2-7; 10 positions match TRBD2. Germline V gene sequence: CDR1 WNHNN, CDR2 SYGVQD (reference sequence). V gave up 4 bases and J gave up 4 bases; unmatched junction bases: 7. The CDR3 is 15 amino acids. The CDR3 DNA reads TGCGCCAGCAGTGGACTCCAGCGGGGGGGATACGAGCAGTACTTC. It specifies CASSGLQRGGYEQYF.

The CDR3 loop is CAIRDFETEAFF. CDR3 in DNA: TGTGCCATCAGGGACTTCGAGACTGAAGCTTTCTTT. The chain links TRBV10-3 to TRBJ1-1; D not certain. Germline CDR1 is ENHRY and CDR2 is SYGVKD. The ends were cut back, 6 bases at V and 5 bases at J, with 10 bases in the middle. The CDR3 is 12 residues long.

The rearrangement uses TRBV28 and TRBJ2-1; 11 bases fit TRBD2. Looked up from germline, CDR1 is MDHEN and CDR2 is SYDVKM. Trimming removed 7 bases from V and 4 bases from J; junction bases left unmatched: 3. The CDR3 is 14 residues long. CDR3 DNA: TGTGCCAGCAAGGGACTAGCGGCATACAATGAGCAGTTCTTC. Its protein product is CASKGLAAYNEQFF.

The chain is built from TRBV19 and TRBJ2-7; possibly TRBD2 for D (5 bases). CDR3 length equals 15 residues. Trimming removed 5 bases from V and 0 bases from J, with 14 bases in between. Per the germline V gene, CDR1 is LNHDA and CDR2 is SQIVND (reference sequence). CDR3 in DNA: TGTGCCAGTAGTGGGTACGCCGGACTCTCCTACGAGCAGTACTTC. This encodes CASSGYAGLSYEQYF.

This chain joins TRBV9 and TRBJ1-2, with 7 bases fitting TRBD1. This CDR3 region has 16 residues. Per the germline V gene, CDR1 is SGDLS and CDR2 is YYNGEE. V lost 0 bases and J lost 4; bases outside the gene matches: 9. This CDR3 is CASSVGTGQTPYGYTF. As DNA, the CDR3 is TGTGCCAGCAGCGTAGGGACAGGACAAACCCCCTATGGCTACACCTTC.

The chain has TRBV7-2 and TRBJ2-3, with 8 bases lining up with TRBD1. V lost 1 base and J lost 6; bases outside the gene matches: 9. From germline, CDR1 is SGHTA and CDR2 FQGNSA. This CDR3 is built from 16 residues. The DNA of the CDR3 is TGTGCCAGCAGCTTAGTGGGGGACAGGAGAGCGGATACGCAGTATTTT. Residues: CASSLVGDRRADTQYF.

The CDR3 loop is CASRKQGNTGELFF. CDR3 DNA sequence: TGTGCCAGCAGGAAACAGGGGAACACCGGGGAGCTGTTTTTT. The gene calls are TRBV2 and TRBJ2-2; TRBD1 might be the D (6 bases). This CDR3 contains 14 residues. Germline CDR1 SNHLY, CDR2 FYNNEI. Trimming took 6 bases from V and 1 from J, leaving 9 bases between them.